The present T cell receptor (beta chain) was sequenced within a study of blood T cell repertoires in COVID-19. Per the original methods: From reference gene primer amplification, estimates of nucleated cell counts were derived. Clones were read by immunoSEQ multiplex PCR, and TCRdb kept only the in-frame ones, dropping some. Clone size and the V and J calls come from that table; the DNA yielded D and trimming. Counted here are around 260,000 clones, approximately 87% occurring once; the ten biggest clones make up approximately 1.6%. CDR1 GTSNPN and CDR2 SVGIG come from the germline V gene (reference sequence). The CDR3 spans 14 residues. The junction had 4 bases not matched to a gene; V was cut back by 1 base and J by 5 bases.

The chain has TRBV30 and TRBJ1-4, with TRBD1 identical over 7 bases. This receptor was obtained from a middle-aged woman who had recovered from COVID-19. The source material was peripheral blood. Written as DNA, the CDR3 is TGTGCCTGGAGTGGGGACAGATTGAATGAAAAACTGTTTTTT. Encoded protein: CAWSGDRLNEKLFF.